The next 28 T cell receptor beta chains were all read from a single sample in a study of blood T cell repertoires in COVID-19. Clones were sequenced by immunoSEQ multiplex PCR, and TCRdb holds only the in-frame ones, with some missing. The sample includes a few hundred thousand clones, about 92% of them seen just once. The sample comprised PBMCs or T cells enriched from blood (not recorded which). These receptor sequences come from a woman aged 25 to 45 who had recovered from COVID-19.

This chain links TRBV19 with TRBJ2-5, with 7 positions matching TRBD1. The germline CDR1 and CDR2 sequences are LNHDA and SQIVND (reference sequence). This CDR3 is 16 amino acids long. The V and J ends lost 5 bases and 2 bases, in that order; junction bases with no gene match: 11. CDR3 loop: CASSAGDRDIQETQYF. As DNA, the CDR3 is TGTGCCAGTAGTGCCGGAGACAGGGACATACAAGAGACCCAGTACTTC.

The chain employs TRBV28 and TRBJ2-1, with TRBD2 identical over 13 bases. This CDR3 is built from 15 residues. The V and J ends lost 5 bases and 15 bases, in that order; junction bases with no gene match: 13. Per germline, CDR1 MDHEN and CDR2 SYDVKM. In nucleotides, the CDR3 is TGTGCCAGCAGTCCCGGGACTAGCGGGACCTCGTCTGCGTTCTTC. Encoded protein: CASSPGTSGTSSAFF.

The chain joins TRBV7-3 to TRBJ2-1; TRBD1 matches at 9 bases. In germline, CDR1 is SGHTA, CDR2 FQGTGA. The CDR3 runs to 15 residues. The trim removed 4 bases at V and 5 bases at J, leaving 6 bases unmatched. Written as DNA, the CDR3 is TGTGCCAGCAGCTATCCGGGACAGGGAAACAATGAGCAGTTCTTC. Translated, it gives CASSYPGQGNNEQFF.

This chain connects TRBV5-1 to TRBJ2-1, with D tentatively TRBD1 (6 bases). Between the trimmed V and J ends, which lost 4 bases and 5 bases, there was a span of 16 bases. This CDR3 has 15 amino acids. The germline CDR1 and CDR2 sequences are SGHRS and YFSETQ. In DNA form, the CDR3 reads TGCGCCAGCAGCGCGTTACAGGGAAGGAACAATGAGCAGTTCTTC. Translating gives CASSALQGRNNEQFF.

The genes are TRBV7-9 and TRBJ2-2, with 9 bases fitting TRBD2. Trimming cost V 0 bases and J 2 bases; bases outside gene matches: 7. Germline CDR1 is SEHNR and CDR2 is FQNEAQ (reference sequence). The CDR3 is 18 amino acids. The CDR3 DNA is TGTGCCAGCAGCTTAGCTTGGGCTAGCGGGACTAACACCGGGGAGCTGTTTTTT. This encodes CASSLAWASGTNTGELFF.

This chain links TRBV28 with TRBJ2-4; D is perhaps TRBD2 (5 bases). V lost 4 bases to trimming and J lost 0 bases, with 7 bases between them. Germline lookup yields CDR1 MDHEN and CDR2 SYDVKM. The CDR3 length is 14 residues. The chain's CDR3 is CASSSGLAKNIQYF. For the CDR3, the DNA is TGTGCCAGCAGTTCCGGACTAGCCAAAAACATTCAGTACTTC.

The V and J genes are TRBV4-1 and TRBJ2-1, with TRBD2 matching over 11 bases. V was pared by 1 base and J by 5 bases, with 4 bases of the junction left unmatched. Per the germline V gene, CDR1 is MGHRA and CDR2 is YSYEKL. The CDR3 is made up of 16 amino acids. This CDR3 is CASSQARLAGHNEQFF. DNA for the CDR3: TGCGCCAGCAGCCAAGCACGACTAGCGGGGCACAATGAGCAGTTCTTC.

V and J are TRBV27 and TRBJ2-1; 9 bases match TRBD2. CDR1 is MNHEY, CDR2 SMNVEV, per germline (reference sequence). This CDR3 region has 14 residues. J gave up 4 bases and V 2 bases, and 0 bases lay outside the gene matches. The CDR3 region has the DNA TGTGCCAGCAGTTTAACTAGCGGGTACAATGAGCAGTTCTTC. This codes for CASSLTSGYNEQFF.

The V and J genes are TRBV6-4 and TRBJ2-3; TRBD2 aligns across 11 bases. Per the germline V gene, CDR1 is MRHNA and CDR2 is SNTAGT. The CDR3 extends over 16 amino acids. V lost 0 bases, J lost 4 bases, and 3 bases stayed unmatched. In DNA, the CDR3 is TGTGCCAGCAGTGACTCGACTAGCGGGAAAGCAGATACGCAGTATTTT. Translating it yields CASSDSTSGKADTQYF.

The CDR3 protein is CASSFSQSINYGYTF. CDR3 DNA sequence: TGCGCCAGCAGCTTTTCACAGTCTATTAACTATGGCTACACCTTC. V is TRBV5-1 and J is TRBJ1-2; D is unresolved. Germline V gene data show CDR1 as SGHRS and CDR2 as YFSETQ. The V end lost 2 bases, the J end lost 1 base, and 12 bases lay between the germline ends. The CDR3 runs to 15 residues.

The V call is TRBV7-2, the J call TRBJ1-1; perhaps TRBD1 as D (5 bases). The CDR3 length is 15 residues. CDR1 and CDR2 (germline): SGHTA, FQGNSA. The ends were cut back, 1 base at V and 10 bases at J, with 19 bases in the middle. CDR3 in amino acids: CASSLDLGVSEPAFF. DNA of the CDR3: TGTGCCAGCAGCTTAGATTTAGGGGTGAGTGAACCAGCTTTCTTT.

The CDR3 DNA follows: TGTGCCTGGAGTGTCAGGCAGGGAATCGAGAATTCACCCCTCCACTTT. This translates into CAWSVRQGIENSPLHF. The chain joins TRBV30 to TRBJ1-6; weak D call: TRBD1 (5 bases). V was trimmed by 0 bases and J by 7 bases, leaving 16 bases between them. Germline V gene sequence: CDR1 GTSNPN, CDR2 SVGIG (reference sequence). This CDR3 spans 16 amino acids.

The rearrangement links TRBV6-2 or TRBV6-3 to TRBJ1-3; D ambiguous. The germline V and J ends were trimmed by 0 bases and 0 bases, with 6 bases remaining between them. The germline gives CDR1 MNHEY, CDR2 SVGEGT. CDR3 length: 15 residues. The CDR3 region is CASSYSQISGNTIYF. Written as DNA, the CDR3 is TGTGCCAGCAGTTACTCGCAGATCTCTGGAAACACCATATATTTT.

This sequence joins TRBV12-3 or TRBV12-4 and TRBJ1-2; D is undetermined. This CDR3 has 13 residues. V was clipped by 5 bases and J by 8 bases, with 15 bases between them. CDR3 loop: CASSQDGSGGYTF. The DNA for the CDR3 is TGTGCCAGCAGTCAGGACGGGAGCGGGGGCTACACCTTC.

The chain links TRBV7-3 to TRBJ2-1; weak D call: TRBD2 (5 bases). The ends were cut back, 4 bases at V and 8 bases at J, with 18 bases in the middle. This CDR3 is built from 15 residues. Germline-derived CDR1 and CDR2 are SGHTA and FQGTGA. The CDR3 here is CASSSIGFSVDEQFF. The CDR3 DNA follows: TGTGCCAGCAGCTCAATCGGGTTTAGCGTCGATGAGCAGTTCTTC.

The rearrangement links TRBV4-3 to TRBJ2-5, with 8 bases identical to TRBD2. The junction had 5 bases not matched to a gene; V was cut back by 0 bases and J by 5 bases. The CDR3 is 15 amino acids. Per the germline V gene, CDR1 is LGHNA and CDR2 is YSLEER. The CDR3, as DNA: TGCGCCAGCAGCCAAGATCTGGCTAGCGGGGAGACCCAGTACTTC. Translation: CASSQDLASGETQYF.

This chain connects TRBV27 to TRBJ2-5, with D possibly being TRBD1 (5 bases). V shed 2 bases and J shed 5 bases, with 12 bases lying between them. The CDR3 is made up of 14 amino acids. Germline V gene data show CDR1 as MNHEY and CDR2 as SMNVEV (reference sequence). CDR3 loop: CASSLKGHRETQYF. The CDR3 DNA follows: TGTGCCAGCAGTTTAAAGGGGCACCGGGAGACCCAGTACTTC.

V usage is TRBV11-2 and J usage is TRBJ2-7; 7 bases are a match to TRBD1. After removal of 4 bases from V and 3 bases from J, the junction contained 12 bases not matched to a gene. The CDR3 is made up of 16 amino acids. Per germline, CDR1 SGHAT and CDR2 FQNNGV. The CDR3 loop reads CASSSWRGQAHYEQYF. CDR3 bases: TGTGCCAGCAGCTCATGGAGAGGACAGGCTCACTACGAGCAGTACTTC. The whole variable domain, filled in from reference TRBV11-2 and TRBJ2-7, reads EAGVAQSPRYKIIEKRQSVAFWCNPISGHATLYWYQQILGQGPKLLIQFQNNGVVDDSQLPKDRFSAERLKGVDSTLKIQPAKLEDSAVYLCASSSWRGQAHYEQYFGPGTRLTVT.

CDR3 coding DNA: TGTGCCAGCATCACCGAAATAGAAACCGGGGGAAGACAAGAGACCCAGTACTTC. This encodes CASITEIETGGRQETQYF. The J gene is TRBJ2-5, the V gene TRBV3-1 (or the pseudogene TRBV3-2); D is possibly TRBD2 (6 bases). CDR3 length: 18 residues. Between the trimmed V and J ends, which lost 7 bases and 2 bases, there was a span of 26 bases. CDR1 is LGHDT and CDR2 is YNNKEL in the germline V gene (reference sequence).

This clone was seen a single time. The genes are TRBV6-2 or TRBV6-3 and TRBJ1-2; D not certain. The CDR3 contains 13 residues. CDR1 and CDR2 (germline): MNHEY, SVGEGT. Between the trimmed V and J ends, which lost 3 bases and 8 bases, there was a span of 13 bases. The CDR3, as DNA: TGTGCCAGCAGTTATCTCCCAGGCGGGGGCTACACCTTC. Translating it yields CASSYLPGGGYTF.

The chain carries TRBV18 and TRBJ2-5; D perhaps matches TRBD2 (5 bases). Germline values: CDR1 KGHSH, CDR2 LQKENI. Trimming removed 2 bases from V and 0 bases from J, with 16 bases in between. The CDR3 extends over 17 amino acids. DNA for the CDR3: TGTGCCAGCTCACCAGGAGTGCCTAGCCTGTACCAAGAGACCCAGTACTTC. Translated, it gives CASSPGVPSLYQETQYF.

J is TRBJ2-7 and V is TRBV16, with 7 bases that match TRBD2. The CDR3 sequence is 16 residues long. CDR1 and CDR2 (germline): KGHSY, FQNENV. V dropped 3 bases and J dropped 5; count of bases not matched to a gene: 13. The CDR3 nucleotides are TGTGCCAGCAGCCACCCAACGGGGGGTAATATCGACGAGCAGTACTTC. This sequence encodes CASSHPTGGNIDEQYF.

The CDR3 DNA reads as TGTGCCAGCAGCCAAGGAGGGTTTTATGGCTACACCTTC. Protein: CASSQGGFYGYTF. This sequence joins TRBV3-1 (or the pseudogene TRBV3-2) and TRBJ1-2, with unresolved D. CDR3 length: 13 amino acids. Germline-derived CDR1 and CDR2 are LGHDT and YNNKEL (reference sequence). Trimming took off 1 base at V and 5 bases at J, with 8 bases between the two ends.

The CDR3 protein is CASSLLGQRNSPLHF. DNA for the CDR3: TGTGCCAGCAGTTTGTTAGGACAGCGGAATTCACCCCTCCACTTT. The chain is built from TRBV27 and TRBJ1-6, with D maybe TRBD1 (6 bases). Per germline, CDR1 MNHEY and CDR2 SMNVEV (reference sequence). V lost 3 bases to trimming and J lost 7 bases, with 13 bases between them. There are 15 residues in the CDR3.

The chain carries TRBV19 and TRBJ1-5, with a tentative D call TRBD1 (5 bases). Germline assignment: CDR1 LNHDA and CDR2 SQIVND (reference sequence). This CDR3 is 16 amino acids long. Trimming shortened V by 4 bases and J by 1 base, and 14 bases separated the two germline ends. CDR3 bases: TGTGCCAGTAGTACTCTGGCAGGGCGAAGCAATCAGCCCCAGCATTTT. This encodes CASSTLAGRSNQPQHF. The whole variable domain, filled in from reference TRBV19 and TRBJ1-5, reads DGGITQSPKYLFRKEGQNVTLSCEQNLNHDAMYWYRQDPGQGLRLIYYSQIVNDFQKGDIAEGYSVSREKKESFPLTVTSAQKNPTAFYLCASSTLAGRSNQPQHFGDGTRLSIL.

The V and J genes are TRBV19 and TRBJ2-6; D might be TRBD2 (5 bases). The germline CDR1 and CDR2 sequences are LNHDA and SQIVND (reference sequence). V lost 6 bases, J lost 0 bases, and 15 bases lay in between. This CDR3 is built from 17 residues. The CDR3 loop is CASRGSGIGSGANVLTF. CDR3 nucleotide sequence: TGTGCCAGTAGAGGTTCCGGGATCGGCTCTGGGGCCAACGTCCTGACTTTC.

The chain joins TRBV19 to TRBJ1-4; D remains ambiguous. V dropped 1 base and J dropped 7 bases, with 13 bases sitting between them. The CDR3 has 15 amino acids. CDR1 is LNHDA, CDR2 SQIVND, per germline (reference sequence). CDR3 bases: TGTGCCAGTAGTATAGGAGGGTCCTCGGGTGAAAAACTGTTTTTT. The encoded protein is CASSIGGSSGEKLFF.

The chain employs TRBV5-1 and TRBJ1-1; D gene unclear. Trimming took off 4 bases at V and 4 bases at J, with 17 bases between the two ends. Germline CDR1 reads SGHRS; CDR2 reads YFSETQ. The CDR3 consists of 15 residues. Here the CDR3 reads CASSPEPPRSTEAFF. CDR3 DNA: TGCGCCAGCAGCCCCGAGCCCCCCAGGTCCACTGAAGCTTTCTTT.